This T cell receptor beta chain was captured by sequencing in a study of tumor-infiltrating lymphocytes in primary liver carcinoma. Whole-study context: Lesions, classed as T1-T3 N0M0, spanned about 4 to 10 cm across. The yield of productive TCRbeta reads per sample was roughly 3.5 to 7.13 million and was similar across tissue types.

The germline CDR1 and CDR2 sequences are SQVTM and ANQGSEA. CDR3 size: 13 residues. Trimming pared 8 bases from V and 2 bases from J, leaving 14 bases between. TCR beta cDNA came from around 0.5 ug total RNA, primed with a constant-region primer. Amplification in three nested multiplex PCR rounds with slightly modified ARM-PCR gave rise to TCR beta libraries. Primers for the first two PCR rounds were TRBV1-TRBV30 forward primers and a C-beta reverse primer (roughly 10 cycles per round). MiXCR, run by TCRdb on the multiplex PCR reads, gives a single entry per CDR3 protein. The data hold 95,000 to 150,000 distinct CDR3 sequences, with about two thirds observed a single time. For each extraction, RNA and DNA were obtained together from roughly 20-30 mg of unsorted bulk tissue. No treatment had been given to the patients, who were chronically infected with HBV.

This chain links TRBV29-1 with TRBJ2-3, with a weak D call TRBD2 (6 bases). The sequenced sample was tumor-adjacent normal liver tissue. This clonotype was sampled from a woman in her sixties with primary liver carcinoma and hepatitis B virus infection. The CDR3, as DNA: TGCAGCCTGATACGGGGGAACACAGATACGCAGTATTTT. Translating gives CSLIRGNTDTQYF.